This T cell receptor beta chain was recovered during a study of Ad26.COV2.S vaccination and SARS-CoV-2 variants (dated by TCRdb to about 2021). Regarding the research as a whole: Vaccine-arm donors came from COV1001, a multicentre, randomized, double-blind, placebo-controlled phase I-IIa trial of Ad26.COV2.S in healthy adults. Trial participants were randomized into five groups of five: low-dose or high-dose Ad26.COV2.S given once or twice, or placebo on both occasions. A total of approximately 30 samples were included in the TCR-sequenced set, comprising about 20 Ad26.COV2.S vaccine recipients, 5 placebo recipients and 8 SARS-CoV-2 convalescent individuals. Dosing of Ad26.COV2.S was intramuscular, at either 5x10^10 or 1x10^11 viral particles, delivered as one shot or as two shots spaced 56 days apart. Blinding of investigators to trial group allocation was maintained during experiments and outcome assessment. TCRbeta repertoire sequencing was used to assess the specificity and breadth of SARS-CoV-2-reactive T cell receptors after Ad26.COV2.S vaccination. Results the study describes overall, beyond this receptor: After vaccination, spike-specific CD8+ and CD4+ T cell responses were reported to show substantial breadth. Comparable non-spike TCR breadth was observed between vaccine and placebo recipients, consistent with only spike being contained in the vaccine. The study lacked the statistical power to compare responses across vaccine doses or regimens. According to the authors, total T cell responses may have been underestimated by the TCR breadth and depth analyses. Spike-specific TCR breadth was higher in Ad26.COV2.S recipients than in placebo recipients (P = 0.0014).

The immunoSEQ Assay was the method used to sequence TCRbeta CDR3 regions. After extraction, genomic DNA underwent amplification by bias-controlled multiplex PCR, followed by high-throughput sequencing. In the original analysis: To quantify the absolute abundance of every unique TCRbeta CDR3 region, sequences were collapsed and filtered. Usable DNA was measured by amplifying reference genes present in all nucleated cells, and TCRbeta template counts were normalized to that usable DNA to estimate T cell fraction. Repertoire TCRs were annotated as SARS-CoV-2-specific by exact matching of V gene, CDR3 amino acid sequence and J gene to a known reactive TCR set. The reference SARS-CoV-2 TCR set came from MIRA and was filtered for enrichment in COVID-19-positive ImmuneCODE repertoires, removing public or cross-reactive TCRs. Using the MIRA antigens, annotated TCRs were further analysed by specific ORF or by position within an ORF. Breadth was defined as the number of annotated unique rearrangements divided by the total number of unique productive rearrangements, and depth was defined as the summed frequency of the annotated unique rearrangements. Two-sided Wilcoxon rank-sum tests were used to compare TCR breadth between groups. This immuneACCESS table, as held by TCRdb, lists in-frame sequences with V and J called but not all clones. Of the missing ones, under half trace to an unresolved V gene in checked studies; the others have no known cause. Clone size and the V and J calls come from that table; the DNA yielded D and trimming. For this sample there are 380,000 or so clones; roughly 90% appear just once. Jointly, the top ten make up 5.5% to 7% of the sample.

Read against the paper, the sample's treatment or condition label means: approximately 18 received Ad26.COV2.S at low or high dose, single or two shots; about 5 received placebo; per-sample allocation not given. For vaccine and placebo recipients, the sequenced repertoires came from samples collected on day 63 after the first injection. In Cohort 1b, around 25 adults aged 18-55 years were enrolled at a single site in Boston, USA, between 29 July and 7 August 2020. Ad26.COV2.S was a replication-incompetent adenovirus type 26 vector that expressed a prefusion-stabilized SARS-CoV-2 spike protein derived from the original Wuhan strain. The germline V gene yields SGHTA for CDR1 and FQGNSA for CDR2. The V end loses 0 bases and the J end loses 9 bases, and a stretch of 9 bases separates them. The cysteine opens and the phenylalanine closes a CDR3 of 13 amino acids. Left in the record is the CDR3 DNA by itself, 39 bases read in frame from the first base.

A remark on this clone: What this receptor recognizes is not known. No base quality information exists; no much larger clone differs at one position.

The source was peripheral blood, collected in a trial of Ad26.COV2.S vaccine versus placebo. The source of this sequence is a person between 18 and 60 years old who received the Ad26.COV2.S COVID-19 vaccine or a placebo. This chain is built from TRBV7-2 and TRBJ2-1, with the D gene uncertain. In nucleotides, the sequence is TGTGCCAGCAGCTTAGCGGAGTTGGGTGAGCAGTTCTTC. It is translated as CASSLAELGEQFF.